Listed below are T cell receptor delta chains from one sample, sequenced in a study of gamma-delta chains in newborns, infants, children. TCRdb called clones from the reads again using CATT. The sample has just under 9,500 delta-chain clones; approximately 22% are singletons. The sequenced sample was blood. These receptors all stem from a child who was a newborn, infant or young child, either healthy, febrile or measles-vaccinated (not recorded which). Both conserved end residues are part of each CDR3. A D gene is named only where the DNA matches it firmly. A row's size may be missing; if present it is once, few, many or a size class.

>NA|TRDJ1|TRDV2|NA
TGTGCCTGTGACACCGTAGGGGTTGGGGGCCAAACCGGAGGATACACCGATAAACTCATCTTT
CACDTVGVGGQTGGYTDKLIF
>TRDD3|TRDJ3|TRDV2|NA
TGTGCCTGTGACACCGGGACTGGGGGACTCCGCAGCTCCTGGGACACCCGACAGATGTTTTTC
CACDTGTGGLRSSWDTRQMFF
>TRDD3|TRDJ1|TRDV2|NA
TGTGCCTGTGACACCGTGGTAGCCCCTTATGGGGGATCCCCCGGCGACACCGATAAACTCATCTTT
CACDTVVAPYGGSPGDTDKLIF
>NA|TRDJ1|TRDV2|few
TGTGCCTGTGACACCGTAGGGCCCGACACCGATAAACTCATCTTT
CACDTVGPDTDKLIF
>TRDD3|TRDJ3|TRDV2|NA
TGTGCCTGTGACACGGCCTCTGGGGGATACGAGTCCTGGGACACCCGACAGATGTTTTTC
CACDTASGGYESWDTRQMFF
>TRDD3|TRDJ1|TRDV2|NA
TGTGCCTGTGACACCGGTCGTTACAACAGGATACGACGAGGTCTCATCTTT
CACDTGRYNRIRRGLIF
>TRDD3|TRDJ3|TRDV2|few
TGTGCCCGTGACCAAACTGGGGGATCCAGCTCCTGGGACACCCGACAGATGTTTTTC
CARDQTGGSSSWDTRQMFF
>NA|TRDJ1|TRDV2|few
TGTGCCTGTGACAACCTTCCTCCGGACGGGGGGACTCTACGCCCGTACACCGATAAACTCATCTTT
CACDNLPPDGGTLRPYTDKLIF
>TRDD3|TRDJ1|TRDV2|medium-sized
TGTGCCTGTGATGTACTGGGGGACCCCTATCACACCGATAAACTCATCTTT
CACDVLGDPYHTDKLIF
>TRDD3|TRDJ1|TRDV2|few
TGTGCCTGTGACGGATTGGGTACTGGGGGACACAGCGATAGACTCATCTTT
CACDGLGTGGHSDRLIF
>TRDD3|TRDJ3|TRDV2|NA
TGTGCCTGTGACGTTACTGGGGGCCCCAAACTCTCCCGGGACACCCGACAGATGTTTTTC
CACDVTGGPKLSRDTRQMFF
>TRDD3|TRDJ3|TRDV2|once
TGTGCCTGTGACATCACTGGGGGATCCTGGAGCTCCTGGGACACCCGAAAGATGTTTTTC
CACDITGGSWSSWDTRKMFF
>TRDD3|TRDJ3|TRDV2|NA
TGTGCCTGTGACACCGCGACGGTTGGGGGATACCCGAGCTCCTGGGACACCCGACAGATGTTTTTC
CACDTATVGGYPSSWDTRQMFF
>NA|TRDJ1|TRDV2|few
TGTGCCTGTGACGCCTTGGGGGTGACCGATAAACTCATCTTT
CACDALGVTDKLIF
>NA|TRDJ1|TRDV2|few
TGTGCCTGCGACACGGTGGGGGAAATACACACCGATAAACTCATCTTT
CACDTVGEIHTDKLIF
>TRDD3|TRDJ1|TRDV1|few
TGTGCTCTTGGGGAATTCTTCCTCCCTTACTTTTCCTACTGGGGGATGACCCACACCGATAAACTCATCTTT
CALGEFFLPYFSYWGMTHTDKLIF
>TRDD3|TRDJ1|TRDV2|medium-sized
TGTGCCTGTGACCCCTTACTGGGGGATTCCAGGAGGGCTTACACCGATAAACTCATCTTT
CACDPLLGDSRRAYTDKLIF
>TRDD3|TRDJ1|TRDV2|NA
TGTGCCTGTGACCCGCTGGGGGAGGGCGCCGATAAACTCATCTTT
CACDPLGEGADKLIF
>NA|TRDJ1|TRDV2|NA
TGTGCCTGTGACCCAGTAACGATGATGGGGGGACTGTACACCGATAAACTCATCTTT
CACDPVTMMGGLYTDKLIF
>TRDD3|TRDJ1|TRDV2|few
TGTGCCTGTGATCCGGTACTGGGGGATAGTGGTTCCGATAAACTCATCTTT
CACDPVLGDSGSDKLIF
>NA|TRDJ1|TRDV2|few
TGTGCCTGTGACTCACTTCGGTACACCGATAAACTCATCTTT
CACDSLRYTDKLIF
>TRDD3|TRDJ1|TRDV2|NA
TGTGCCTGTGACATGGTGGGGGATACTAGCGATAAACTCATCTTT
CACDMVGDTSDKLIF
>NA|TRDJ1|TRDV2|NA
TGTGCCTGTGACACGCTCCTACGGTCGGGGGGTTTGAACACCGATAAACTCATCTTT
CACDTLLRSGGLNTDKLIF
>TRDD3|TRDJ3|TRDV2|NA
TGTGCCTGTGACCGAACTGGGGGATACGGAGTCTCCTGGGACGCCCGAAAGATGTTTTTC
CACDRTGGYGVSWDARKMFF
>NA|TRDJ1|TRDV2|NA
TGTGCCTGTGACACCGTCGGGTCCGACACCGATAAACTCATCTTT
CACDTVGSDTDKLIF
>TRDD3|TRDJ3|TRDV2|few
TGTGCCTGTGACACTGTACTGGGGGATCCCCCGCGACAGATGTTTTTC
CACDTVLGDPPRQMFF
>NA|TRDJ1|TRDV2|few
TGTGCCTGTGACGCGATCGGGTCTAAGGTTCCAGACTTTAACACCGATAAACTCATCTTT
CACDAIGSKVPDFNTDKLIF
>NA|TRDJ1|TRDV2|NA
TGTGCCTGGGACATACTCGGGTACACCGATAAACTCATCTTT
CAWDILGYTDKLIF
>TRDD3|TRDJ1|TRDV2|medium-sized
TGTGCCTGTGACTCGATGGTACTGGGGGATAGGGGAAACACCGATAAACTCATCTTT
CACDSMVLGDRGNTDKLIF
>TRDD3|TRDJ3|TRDV2|few
TGTGCCTGTGACACCGTGCTGGGGGATACAGGCTGGGACACCCGACAGATGTTTTTC
CACDTVLGDTGWDTRQMFF
>TRDD3|TRDJ4|TRDV3|NA
TGTGCCTTTTTACCAACTCTGGGGGATAGAGTCCTGATCTTT
CAFLPTLGDRVLIF
>TRDD3|TRDJ1|TRDV1|few
TGTGCTCCCCTTGCTGCTCCGAGGGTACTGGGGGTAAAGACCGATAAACTCATCTTT
CAPLAAPRVLGVKTDKLIF
>TRDD3|TRDJ1|TRDV2|NA
TGTGCCTGTGACACCGTTACTGGGGACAGGATTACGTACACCGATAAACTCATCTTT
CACDTVTGDRITYTDKLIF
>TRDD3|TRDJ3|TRDV2|NA
TGTGCCTGTGACACCGTGCTGGGGGATATGGCAAGCTCCTGGGACACCCGAAAGATGTTTTTC
CACDTVLGDMASSWDTRKMFF
>TRDD3|TRDJ1|TRDV2|large
TGTGCCTGTGACACCATCACTGGGGGATACACCGATAAACTCATCTTT
CACDTITGGYTDKLIF
>NA|TRDJ1|TRDV2|few
TGTGCCTGTGAACCGCTGGGACCTCAATACACCGATAAACTCATCTTT
CACEPLGPQYTDKLIF